Below, 30 T cell receptor beta chains from the same sample are listed, as sequenced in a study of T cell responses to AZD1222 COVID-19 vaccine. This table comes from immunoSEQ multiplex PCR, and its TCRdb copy is limited to in-frame clones, with some not included. The sample lists 80,000 or so clones, 87% occurring once. The sequenced sample was peripheral blood, obtained on day 0 of AZD1222 vaccination. These receptor sequences come from an adult in good health.

CDR3 residues: CSVGGLAGAVGELFF. In nucleotides, the CDR3 is TGCAGCGTTGGGGGACTAGCGGGAGCCGTCGGGGAGCTGTTTTTT. The V and J genes are TRBV29-1 and TRBJ2-2; 14 bases match TRBD2. The CDR3 contains 15 residues. CDR1 and CDR2 (germline): SQVTM, ANQGSEA. Losses at the gene ends were 4 bases for V and 7 bases for J; bases not matched to a gene: 5.

The chain combines TRBV11-2 with TRBJ1-1; 8 bases are a match to TRBD1. This CDR3 has 14 amino acids. Trimming removed 5 bases from V and 6 bases from J; junction bases left unmatched: 8. Looked up from germline, CDR1 is SGHAT and CDR2 is FQNNGV. The CDR3 sequence: CASSARQGKPEAFF. The CDR3, as DNA: TGTGCCAGCAGCGCCAGACAGGGGAAGCCTGAAGCTTTCTTT. The complete variable domain, with remaining parts taken from reference TRBV11-2 and TRBJ1-1, reads EAGVAQSPRYKIIEKRQSVAFWCNPISGHATLYWYQQILGQGPKLLIQFQNNGVVDDSQLPKDRFSAERLKGVDSTLKIQPAKLEDSAVYLCASSARQGKPEAFFGQGTRLTVV.

The chain carries TRBV28 and TRBJ2-7; the D gene is possibly TRBD1 (5 bases). The CDR3 runs to 15 residues. The germline CDR1 and CDR2 sequences are MDHEN and SYDVKM. V was trimmed by 6 bases and J by 5 bases, leaving 20 bases between them. The CDR3 spells CASSLGPTAIHEQYF. CDR3 bases: TGTGCCAGCAGCCTGGGCCCGACAGCGATCCACGAGCAGTACTTC.

The chain uses TRBV5-1 and TRBJ1-1; possibly TRBD1 for D (5 bases). CDR3 size: 16 residues. Germline V gene sequence: CDR1 SGHRS, CDR2 YFSETQ. The germline V and J ends were trimmed by 4 bases and 4 bases, with 20 bases remaining between them. The CDR3 here is CASSAAVRDASTEAFF. CDR3 bases: TGCGCCAGCAGCGCCGCTGTCAGGGACGCCTCCACTGAAGCTTTCTTT.

The chain couples TRBV19 to TRBJ2-2; D uncertain. V dropped 0 bases and J dropped 9 bases, with 11 bases sitting between them. The CDR3 totals 14 residues. Germline V gives CDR1 LNHDA, CDR2 SQIVND (reference sequence). CDR3 amino acids: CASSIDRPVRELFF. CDR3 nucleotide sequence: TGTGCCAGTAGTATAGATCGACCCGTTAGGGAGCTGTTTTTT.

The chain employs TRBV28 and TRBJ2-7; maybe TRBD1 (7 bases). V lost 4 bases to trimming and J lost 0 bases, with 13 bases between them. The CDR3 contains 15 residues. Germline V lookup: CDR1 MDHEN, CDR2 SYDVKM. DNA for the CDR3: TGTGCCAGCAGTTCCCAGGGGGGAGGCTCCTACGAGCAGTACTTC. Amino acid sequence: CASSSQGGGSYEQYF.

The chain employs TRBV14 and TRBJ2-2; a weak D match, TRBD1 (6 bases). This CDR3 spans 17 amino acids. Germline values: CDR1 SGHDN, CDR2 FVKESK. Trimming removed 1 base from V and 3 bases from J, with 15 bases in between. In DNA form, the CDR3 reads TGTGCCAGCAGCCAAGGCTCAGGGGTGCGTTACACCGGGGAGCTGTTTTTT. It specifies CASSQGSGVRYTGELFF.

V is TRBV3-1 (or the pseudogene TRBV3-2) and J is TRBJ1-6; D remains unclear. The V end lost 7 bases, the J end lost 7 bases, and 17 bases lay between the germline ends. The germline V gene encodes CDR1 LGHDT and CDR2 YNNKEL (reference sequence). The CDR3 is 15 residues long. CDR3 sequence (DNA): TGTGCCAGCACCCCGACGGGTCTAGGAAATTCACCCCTCCACTTT. This encodes CASTPTGLGNSPLHF.

CDR3 coding DNA: TGTGCCTGGAGTGTAGGAGGGACTATGGCTGAAAAACTGTTTTTT. As protein: CAWSVGGTMAEKLFF. The V call is TRBV30, the J call TRBJ1-4; maybe TRBD1 (5 bases). V was cut by 0 bases and J by 7 bases, with 15 bases left in between. Germline lookup yields CDR1 GTSNPN and CDR2 SVGIG (reference sequence). This CDR3 comprises 15 residues.

The chain links TRBV29-1 to TRBJ2-1; D remains ambiguous. The length of the CDR3 is 12 residues. Trimming took 3 bases from V and 9 from J, leaving 12 bases between them. Germline CDR1 is SQVTM and CDR2 is ANQGSEA. Here the CDR3 reads CSVEGSSIEQFF. The CDR3, as DNA: TGCAGCGTTGAGGGCAGTTCAATTGAGCAGTTCTTC.

V and J are TRBV28 and TRBJ2-1; 13 nucleotides align to TRBD2. Germline V gene data show CDR1 as MDHEN and CDR2 as SYDVKM. With V trimmed by 6 bases and J by 6 bases, 5 bases remained unmatched. This CDR3 has 15 residues. As DNA, the CDR3 is TGTGCCAGCAGCGGGTGGACTAGCGGGAGCAATGAGCAGTTCTTC. Residues: CASSGWTSGSNEQFF. Full variable domain (rest looked up from reference TRBV28 and TRBJ2-1): DVKVTQSSRYLVKRTGEKVFLECVQDMDHENMFWYRQDPGLGLRLIYFSYDVKMKEKGDIPEGYSVSREKKERFSLILESASTNQTSMYLCASSGWTSGSNEQFFGPGTRLTVL.

The rearrangement links TRBV24-1 to TRBJ1-5, with D perhaps matching TRBD1 (5 bases). Per germline, CDR1 KGHDR and CDR2 SFDVKD. V was cut by 4 bases and J by 0 bases, with 12 bases left in between. CDR3 size: 16 residues. The CDR3 here is CATSEGGRTSNQPQHF. The CDR3 DNA reads TGTGCCACCAGTGAGGGGGGACGGACTAGCAATCAGCCCCAGCATTTT.

V is TRBV12-3 or TRBV12-4 and J is TRBJ2-5; D unclear. This CDR3 is 12 amino acids long. V was cut by 0 bases and J by 4 bases, with 3 bases left in between. CDR3 sequence: CASSLAVETQYF. CDR3 DNA: TGTGCCAGCAGTTTAGCGGTAGAGACCCAGTACTTC.

This clone has only a few counts. This chain uses TRBV25-1 with TRBJ1-1; TRBD1 agrees at 7 bases. The germline V gene encodes CDR1 MGHDK and CDR2 SYGVNS. The CDR3 has 15 amino acids. Unmatched junction bases numbered 10, after V lost 6 bases and J lost 3 bases. CDR3 loop: CASRRTGALDTEAFF. The CDR3 nucleotides read TGTGCCAGCAGGAGAACAGGGGCGTTAGACACTGAAGCTTTCTTT.

A single count supports this clone. This rearrangement joins TRBV29-1 to TRBJ2-3; 8 bases line up with TRBD1. Losses at the gene ends were 2 bases for V and 1 base for J; bases not matched to a gene: 2. CDR1 and CDR2 from the germline V gene are SQVTM and ANQGSEA. CDR3 size: 14 residues. Written as DNA, the CDR3 is TGCAGCGTTGAAAGGACAGGGCGCACAGATACGCAGTATTTT. Its translation is CSVERTGRTDTQYF.

The chain couples TRBV2 to TRBJ2-7; D may be TRBD1 (6 bases). Germline V gene lookup returns CDR1 SNHLY and CDR2 FYNNEI. The germline V and J ends were trimmed by 4 bases and 3 bases, with 10 bases remaining between them. The length of the CDR3 is 13 residues. CDR3 DNA sequence: TGTGCCAGCAGTGCTCGCAGGGGCTACGAGCAGTACTTC. Translation gives CASSARRGYEQYF.

The V and J genes are TRBV10-3 and TRBJ1-2; D ambiguous. Germline V gene lookup returns CDR1 ENHRY and CDR2 SYGVKD. CDR3 length: 14 amino acids. Between the trimmed V and J ends, which lost 3 bases and 8 bases, there was a span of 16 bases. CDR3 region: CAISDGPVYGGYTF. The CDR3 nucleotides read TGTGCCATCAGTGACGGCCCCGTTTACGGAGGCTACACCTTC.

The rearrangement links TRBV30 to TRBJ2-6; D not resolved. This CDR3 is 14 amino acids long. Germline CDR1 GTSNPN, CDR2 SVGIG (reference sequence). V was pared by 2 bases and J by 2 bases, with 7 bases between. CDR3 bases: TGTGCCTGGAGTATCCAGGCTGGGGCCAACGTCCTGACTTTC. Translation: CAWSIQAGANVLTF.

The chain links TRBV7-9 to TRBJ1-1, with D uncertain. Germline V CDR1 and CDR2: SEHNR, FQNEAQ (reference sequence). V lost 1 base to trimming and J lost 4 bases, with 7 bases between them. The CDR3 sequence is 13 residues long. The CDR3 reads CASSLGGPTEAFF. DNA of the CDR3: TGTGCCAGCAGCTTAGGTGGGCCCACTGAAGCTTTCTTT.

The chain's CDR3 is CASSVAGANTGELFF. Here the CDR3 DNA reads TGTGCCAGCAGCGTAGCGGGGGCGAACACCGGGGAGCTGTTTTTT. The chain employs TRBV9 and TRBJ2-2, with TRBD2 as a possible D gene (6 bases). The CDR3 runs to 15 residues. Trimming pared 0 bases from V and 0 bases from J, leaving 6 bases between. Looked up from germline, CDR1 is SGDLS and CDR2 is YYNGEE.

The chain combines TRBV9 with TRBJ2-2; 9 positions match TRBD2. V shed 6 bases and J 5 bases; nucleotides not matched to a gene: 2. This CDR3 is 13 amino acids long. CDR1 and CDR2 (germline): SGDLS, YYNGEE. This CDR3 reads CASTLAGTGELFF. Here the CDR3 DNA reads TGTGCCAGCACCCTAGCGGGGACCGGGGAGCTGTTTTTT.

The J gene is TRBJ2-1, the V gene TRBV6-5; 8 bases agree with TRBD1. Trimming at V came to 4 bases and at J to 9 bases, leaving 5 bases not matched to a gene. The CDR3 covers 13 residues. CDR1 is MNHEY and CDR2 is SVGAGI in the germline V gene. CDR3 sequence (DNA): TGTGCCAGCAGTTCATCCAGGGGGCCTGAGCAGTTCTTC. Its translation is CASSSSRGPEQFF.

This chain connects TRBV5-8 to TRBJ1-5; no reliable D call. Germline-derived CDR1 and CDR2 are SGHTS and YDEGEE. Trimming left V 4 bases short and J 1 base short, with 12 bases between. The CDR3 extends over 15 amino acids. The CDR3 region is CASSGGPDSNQPQHF. The CDR3 nucleotides are TGTGCCAGCAGCGGCGGGCCCGACAGCAATCAGCCCCAGCATTTT.

This chain links TRBV6-1 with TRBJ1-1; a possible D gene is TRBD1 (5 bases). Germline-derived CDR1 and CDR2 are MNHNS and SASEGT. Trimming removed 1 base from V and 7 bases from J, with 13 bases in between. The length of the CDR3 is 14 residues. For the CDR3, the DNA is TGTGCCAGCAGTGAAGGAGGGGAGGCGGGTGAAGCTTTCTTT. As protein: CASSEGGEAGEAFF.

This clone was seen a few times. V and J are TRBV6-2 or TRBV6-3 and TRBJ2-2; a possible D gene is TRBD1 (5 bases). CDR3 size: 14 residues. V was shortened by 6 bases and J by 1 base, with 9 bases between the two germline ends. Germline loops: CDR1 MNHEY, CDR2 SVGEGT. The CDR3 region has the DNA TGTGCCAGCAGCAAGACAGTGAACACCGGGGAGCTGTTTTTT. This gives the protein CASSKTVNTGELFF.

The J gene is TRBJ2-3, the V gene TRBV1; TRBD2 reflects the table's D call only, with no check against the DNA. TRBV1 is a pseudogene. The CDR3 covers 19 residues. The CDR3 sequence: CTSSQDRRRLAASTDTQYF. The DNA of the CDR3 is TGCACCAGCAGCCAAGATCGACGGAGACTAGCGGCTAGCACAGATACGCAGTATTTT.

The chain uses TRBV7-2 and TRBJ1-5; tentatively, D is TRBD1 (6 bases). Germline V lookup: CDR1 SGHTA, CDR2 FQGNSA. This CDR3 comprises 15 residues. The V end was cut by 1 base, the J end by 7 bases, with 14 bases between. The CDR3 spells CASSLVADQGQPQHF. The CDR3, as DNA: TGTGCCAGCAGCTTAGTCGCTGATCAGGGGCAGCCCCAGCATTTT.

This CDR3 is CASSKGDRGTEKLFF. The CDR3 DNA reads as TGTGCCAGCAGCAAAGGGGACAGGGGGACGGAAAAACTGTTTTTT. This chain links TRBV11-2 with TRBJ1-4, with TRBD1 identical over 11 bases. This CDR3 has 15 residues. CDR1 and CDR2 from the germline V gene are SGHAT and FQNNGV. The ends lost 5 bases at V and 8 bases at J; junction bases unmatched: 7.

The chain joins TRBV7-9 to TRBJ1-2; D call uncertain. The V end was cut by 5 bases, the J end by 8 bases, with 9 bases between. Germline values: CDR1 SEHNR, CDR2 FQNEAQ (reference sequence). The CDR3 runs to 11 residues. CDR3 protein: CASSLERGYTF. The CDR3 DNA reads as TGTGCCAGCAGCCTAGAAAGAGGCTACACCTTC.

The chain combines TRBV4-1 with TRBJ2-1; maybe TRBD1 (6 bases). Germline-derived CDR1 and CDR2 are MGHRA and YSYEKL. V was shortened by 4 bases and J by 5 bases, with 18 bases between the two germline ends. The CDR3 has 16 amino acids. The CDR3 sequence is CASSPHGIRQDNEQFF. DNA for the CDR3: TGCGCCAGCAGCCCTCATGGCATCCGACAGGACAATGAGCAGTTCTTC.